This T cell receptor beta chain came from a study of blood T cell repertoires in COVID-19. Whole-study context: Samples came from the United States, Italy and Spain, spanning acute and convalescent COVID-19.

The assay was immunoSEQ multiplex PCR, and TCRdb's table has in-frame clones only and misses some. The data contain some 35,000 clones, 83% of them singletons. The CDR3 covers 15 residues. CDR1 and CDR2 (germline): SEHNR, FQNEAQ (reference sequence). V trimming: 6 bases; J trimming: 7 bases; junction bases outside the gene matches: 6. V usage is TRBV7-9 and J usage is TRBJ2-3; 14 bases are shared with TRBD2. The sequenced material came from peripheral blood. This clonotype was sampled from a man aged 45-60 years with acute or convalescent COVID-19. The CDR3, as DNA: TGTGCCAGCAGTCACAGACTAGCGGGGGGGCATACGCAGTATTTT. Protein product: CASSHRLAGGHTQYF.